Below are 8 T cell receptor beta chains sequenced from a single sample in a study of vaccination effects on CD4 cells after COVID-19. Their antigens remain unidentified. Expansion of antigen-specific CD4+ T cells with viral peptide pools was carried out by the ViraFEST assay before sequencing. Once cultured for roughly ten days, the cells underwent separation to obtain CD4+ T cells. Each person got two doses of an mRNA SARS-CoV-2 vaccine, BNT162b2 or mRNA-1273. Profiling relied on immunoSEQ multiplex PCR, and the TCRdb table lists in-frame clones only, not all of them. This table holds roughly 55,000 clones, under 80% found once. The material was CD4+ T cells from PBMCs cultured with HCoV-OC43 spike peptides, obtained after COVID-19 vaccination. Subset: HCoV-OC43 spike overlapping peptide pool stimulation. The receptors here all came from a human donor who received a COVID-19 vaccine.

This clone was seen once. The rearrangement links TRBV6-5 to TRBJ1-5; 7 bases are a match to TRBD1. V shed 6 bases, J shed 4 bases, and the junction held 9 bases outside the gene matches. The CDR3 extends over 15 amino acids. Per germline, CDR1 MNHEY and CDR2 SVGAGI. CDR3 region: CASRKTGTENQPQHF. The CDR3 DNA follows: TGTGCCAGCAGGAAAACCGGGACAGAGAATCAGCCCCAGCATTTT.

The J gene is TRBJ1-4, the V gene TRBV7-9, with 10 bases fitting TRBD1. The CDR3 has 14 residues. CDR1 and CDR2 (germline): SEHNR, FQNEAQ (reference sequence). V lost 5 bases and J lost 5; bases outside the gene matches: 2. The CDR3, as DNA: TGTGCCAGCAGCCTGGGACAGGGGAATGAAAAACTGTTTTTT. It yields the protein CASSLGQGNEKLFF.

This sequence joins TRBV5-1 and TRBJ1-1, with TRBD1 identical over 9 bases. V shed 1 base and J 6 bases; nucleotides not matched to a gene: 10. This CDR3 comprises 16 residues. The germline CDR1 and CDR2 sequences are SGHRS and YFSETQ. The CDR3 is CASSLTTGQGKPEAFF. As DNA, the CDR3 is TGCGCCAGCAGCTTGACCACGGGACAGGGTAAACCTGAAGCTTTCTTT. Based on the CDR3 plus reference TRBV5-1 and TRBJ1-1, the full variable domain is KAGVTQTPRYLIKTRGQQVTLSCSPISGHRSVSWYQQTPGQGLQFLFEYFSETQRNKGNFPGRFSGRQFSNSRSEMNVSTLELGDSALYLCASSLTTGQGKPEAFFGQGTRLTVV.

V and J are TRBV5-6 and TRBJ1-1; no definite D call. This CDR3 has 12 residues. V was trimmed by 0 bases and J by 7 bases, leaving 7 bases between them. From germline, CDR1 is SGHDT and CDR2 YYEEEE. The CDR3 sequence is CASSLVAGEAFF. Here the CDR3 DNA reads TGTGCCAGCAGCTTGGTGGCAGGTGAAGCTTTCTTT.

The count of this clone is one. The chain is built from TRBV6-5 and TRBJ2-7; 8 nucleotides match TRBD2. The germline V gene has CDR1 MNHEY and CDR2 SVGAGI. Trimming took 5 bases from V and 0 from J; bases not matched to a gene: 3. The CDR3 runs to 14 residues. CDR3 protein: CASSRGGSSYEQYV. The CDR3 DNA is TGTGCCAGCAGTCGGGGGGGGAGCTCCTACGAGCAGTACGTC.

This clone came up a few times. J is TRBJ2-3 and V is TRBV28; no clear D. Germline V gives CDR1 MDHEN, CDR2 SYDVKM. V lost 4 bases, J lost 0 bases, and 11 bases lay in between. The length of the CDR3 is 15 residues. The CDR3 region is CASSSEAPSTDTQYF. CDR3 nucleotides: TGTGCCAGCAGTTCCGAAGCCCCTAGCACAGATACGCAGTATTTT.

This clone was counted between two and nine times. The chain is built from TRBV9 and TRBJ1-3, with D maybe TRBD1 (6 bases). Trimming took off 4 bases at V and 0 bases at J, with 17 bases between the two ends. Germline V lookup: CDR1 SGDLS, CDR2 YYNGEE. The CDR3 length is 17 residues. The CDR3 DNA reads TGTGCCAGCAGCCGGGGAGGACGAGGGGGCTCTGGAAACACCATATATTTT. Protein product: CASSRGGRGGSGNTIYF.

CDR3 loop: CASSYSGGGGNTIYF. CDR3 bases: TGTGCCAGCAGTTACTCGGGGGGGGGTGGAAACACCATATATTTT. The chain is built from TRBV6-5 and TRBJ1-3; a possible D gene is TRBD1 (5 bases). CDR1 and CDR2 from the germline V gene are MNHEY and SVGAGI. Trimming stripped 0 bases from V and 3 bases from J, with 9 bases between. The CDR3 is 15 residues long.